This TCR beta chain comes out of a study of blood T cell repertoires in COVID-19. Overall study context: Whether acute or convalescent, the COVID-19 samples came from the United States, Italy and Spain. In each case, the material was cDNA or gDNA derived from T cells, B-cell-depleted T cells, or PBMCs.

Germline V gene data show CDR1 as SGHTA and CDR2 as FQGNSA. V was cut by 4 bases and J by 4 bases, with 13 bases left in between. The CDR3 loop spans 14 amino acids. In the authors' methods: Using reference gene primer amplification, nucleated cell counts were estimated. The data were produced by immunoSEQ multiplex PCR, yet TCRdb's version contains in-frame clones alone and is incomplete. V and J calls plus clone size are reproduced from that table; the DNA served to infer D and trimming. This sample carries fewer than 150,000 clones, nearly 90% of them seen once, and the ten largest clones take approximately 3.9%.

The sequenced material came from peripheral blood. This receptor was obtained from a woman in her sixties or seventies with COVID-19, enrolled during active disease. The V call is TRBV7-2, the J call TRBJ1-2; no clear D. This CDR3 is CASSSTRGFYGYTF. The CDR3 DNA follows: TGTGCCAGCAGCTCCACGCGAGGGTTCTATGGCTACACCTTC.